This T cell receptor (beta chain) was found in a study of persistence of HIV-infected CD4 T cells. Study details: Median time on suppressive ART was around eight years.

This was the immunoSEQ version 4 assay in survey mode. Method: immunoSEQ multiplex PCR; TCRdb's copy keeps in-frame clones and lacks some. Of 37,000 or so clones listed, about 87% are singletons. A note on this clone: Its antigen is unidentified.

Regarding the study as a whole: The rare CMV-responding cells with HIV-1 proviruses were not separately TCR-sequenced. Degenerate expanded CDR3beta sequences were enriched among CMV- and Gag-responding cells. TCR oligoclonality correlated with proviral oligoclonality in the same sorted populations.

The V gene's germline CDR1 is SGDLS and CDR2 YYNGEE. This CDR3 spans 15 amino acids. Trimming took 0 bases from V and 1 from J, leaving 8 bases between them. Nonspecific anti-CD3/anti-CD28 bead stimulation represents the broad CD4+ T cell repertoire. Responding CD4+ T cells were sorted by upregulation of both CD40 ligand and CD69. V and J are TRBV9 and TRBJ1-3; D is unresolved. This specimen was CD4+ T cells sorted from PBMCs after roughly 18-hour stimulation, taken from a patient who received antiretroviral therapy. The receptor comes from an adult man with HIV who was CMV-seropositive. CDR3 loop: CASSVEPTSGNTIYF. The CDR3 bases are TGTGCCAGCAGCGTAGAACCTACATCTGGAAACACCATATATTTT.